The sample holds a few counts of the clone carrying this T cell receptor (beta chain). What it binds is unknown. The CDR3 spans 13 residues. Trimming took off 5 bases at V and 2 bases at J, with 9 bases between the two ends. Per germline, CDR1 SGHNT and CDR2 YYREEE (reference sequence). The data were taken from a study of cytomegalovirus exposure and HLA in healthy donors. Study observations and caveats: The authors listed 150 to 200 TCR beta chains as cytomegalovirus-associated. Sequencing likely produced, as an artifact, a cluster of highly shared sequence variants.

The PCR contained 60 Vbeta and 13 Jbeta primers. Sequencing used immunoSEQ multiplex PCR; TCRdb keeps in-frame clones, though not all of them. The sample consists of around 190,000 clones, about 84% of them appearing once. The chain combines TRBV5-4 with TRBJ2-3; D gene uncertain. The TCR sequence derives from a woman aged 25-40 years in good health and CMV-seropositive. Specimen: PBMCs. Written as DNA, the CDR3 is TGTGCCAGCAGACTGGGCACCACAGATACGCAGTATTTT. Residues: CASRLGTTDTQYF.